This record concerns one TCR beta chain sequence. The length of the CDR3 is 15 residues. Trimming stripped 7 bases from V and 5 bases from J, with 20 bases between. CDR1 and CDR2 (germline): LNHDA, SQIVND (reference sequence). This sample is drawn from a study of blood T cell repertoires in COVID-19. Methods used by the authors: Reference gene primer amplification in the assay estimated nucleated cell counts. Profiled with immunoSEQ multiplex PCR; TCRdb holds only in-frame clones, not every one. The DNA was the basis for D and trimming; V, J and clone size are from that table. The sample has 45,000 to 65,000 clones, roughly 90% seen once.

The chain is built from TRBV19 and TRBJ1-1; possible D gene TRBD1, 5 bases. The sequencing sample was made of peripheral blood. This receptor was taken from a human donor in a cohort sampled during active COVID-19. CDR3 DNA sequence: TGTGCCAGTACCCTAGGGGCAGCCCTGGGGACTGAAGCTTTCTTT. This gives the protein CASTLGAALGTEAFF.